This is a list of T cell receptor beta chains from one sample in a study of OX40 agonist ivuxolimab in advanced cancers. Produced via immunoSEQ multiplex PCR; TCRdb's table is partial and in-frame only. Altogether about 70,000 clones are present, roughly 91% being singletons, with the ten largest covering approximately 12%. The specimen comprised CD4+ or CD8+ T cells sorted from blood, sampled in a trial of the OX40 agonist ivuxolimab. The receptors derive from an adult with an advanced solid tumor such as melanoma, head and neck, liver or kidney cancer. CDR3s include the opening cysteine and the closing phenylalanine or tryptophan. Each record gives: CDR3 DNA, CDR3 protein, D gene, V gene, CDR3 length, clone size, J gene. A D gene is named only where the DNA matches it firmly. Part of the rows lack a size; the others show once, few, many or a class for expanded clones.

CDR3nt: TGCGCCAGCAGGGAAGGACCGCGGCTAACCTACAATGAGCAGTTCTTC
CDR3aa: CASREGPRLTYNEQFF
d_gene: NA
v_gene: TRBV10-1
len: 16
abundance: NA
j_gene: TRBJ2-1

CDR3nt: TGTGCCAGCTCACCGAACCAATTTAATCAGCCCCAGCATTTT
CDR3aa: CASSPNQFNQPQHF
d_gene: NA
v_gene: TRBV18
len: 14
abundance: NA
j_gene: TRBJ1-5

CDR3nt: TGTGCCATCAGTGACAGGGCGGCAGAGACCCAGTACTTC
CDR3aa: CAISDRAAETQYF
d_gene: NA
v_gene: TRBV10-3
len: 13
abundance: NA
j_gene: TRBJ2-5

CDR3nt: TGTGTCGCAGCCGGCAGCGACTCCTACGAGCAGTACTTC
CDR3aa: CVAAGSDSYEQYF
d_gene: NA
v_gene: TRBV6-5
len: 13
abundance: NA
j_gene: TRBJ2-7

CDR3nt: TGTGCCAGCAGCCTCGAGCGGGAGCGCGAGCAGTACTTC
CDR3aa: CASSLEREREQYF
d_gene: TRBD2
v_gene: TRBV6-6
len: 13
abundance: NA
j_gene: TRBJ2-7

CDR3nt: TGTGCCAGCAGTTTTAACCGAGGGACTGAAGCTTTCTTT
CDR3aa: CASSFNRGTEAFF
d_gene: NA
v_gene: TRBV27
len: 13
abundance: few
j_gene: TRBJ1-1

CDR3nt: TGTGCCAGCAGCTTAACAGGTTTCACCGGGGAGCTGTTTTTT
CDR3aa: CASSLTGFTGELFF
d_gene: NA
v_gene: TRBV7-3
len: 14
abundance: NA
j_gene: TRBJ2-2

CDR3nt: TGTGCCAGCAGTCCCCTCGGACAGCCCCAGCATTTT
CDR3aa: CASSPLGQPQHF
d_gene: NA
v_gene: TRBV27
len: 12
abundance: NA
j_gene: TRBJ1-5

CDR3nt: TGCGCCAGCAGCTTGGCCTGGGGGAGTAATTACGAGCAGTACTTC
CDR3aa: CASSLAWGSNYEQYF
d_gene: NA
v_gene: TRBV5-1
len: 15
abundance: NA
j_gene: TRBJ2-7

CDR3nt: TGTGCCAGCAGCAAACCCCAGGAGGTGGCCCAGTACTTC
CDR3aa: CASSKPQEVAQYF
d_gene: NA
v_gene: TRBV21-1
len: 13
abundance: NA
j_gene: TRBJ2-5

CDR3nt: TGTGCCAGCAGCTTCCGGGACAGGGACTATGGCTACACCTTC
CDR3aa: CASSFRDRDYGYTF
d_gene: TRBD1
v_gene: TRBV5-4
len: 14
abundance: NA
j_gene: TRBJ1-2

CDR3nt: TGTGCCAGCAGCTTGTCAGCGACAGGGCCTTTGGCAGCTTTCTTT
CDR3aa: CASSLSATGPLAAFF
d_gene: TRBD1
v_gene: TRBV5-6
len: 15
abundance: NA
j_gene: TRBJ1-1

CDR3nt: TGCGCCAGCAGCCACAACCAGGGGGCTTGGGAGACCCAGTACTTC
CDR3aa: CASSHNQGAWETQYF
d_gene: TRBD1
v_gene: TRBV4-1
len: 15
abundance: many
j_gene: TRBJ2-5

CDR3nt: TGCAGCGTTTTTTCTACAGTGAACACTGAAGCTTTCTTT
CDR3aa: CSVFSTVNTEAFF
d_gene: NA
v_gene: TRBV29-1
len: 13
abundance: NA
j_gene: TRBJ1-1

CDR3nt: TGTGCCAGCACCTCAGGGGCCAGCTCCTACAATGAGCAGTTCTTC
CDR3aa: CASTSGASSYNEQFF
d_gene: NA
v_gene: TRBV11-2
len: 15
abundance: NA
j_gene: TRBJ2-1

CDR3nt: TGTGCCTGGAGTGTTTGGTCGGCCGCGAACACCGGGGAGCTGTTTTTT
CDR3aa: CAWSVWSAANTGELFF
d_gene: NA
v_gene: TRBV30
len: 16
abundance: NA
j_gene: TRBJ2-2

CDR3nt: TGTGCCAGTTCACAGGGGGTAACTGGCTACACCTTC
CDR3aa: CASSQGVTGYTF
d_gene: TRBD1
v_gene: TRBV6-5
len: 12
abundance: NA
j_gene: TRBJ1-2

CDR3nt: TGTGCCACCCAGGGACTAGCGGGGGACACCGGGGAGCTGTTTTTT
CDR3aa: CATQGLAGDTGELFF
d_gene: TRBD2
v_gene: TRBV15
len: 15
abundance: NA
j_gene: TRBJ2-2

CDR3nt: TGTGCCAGCAGCTTACGGGTCGCAGATACGCAGTATTTT
CDR3aa: CASSLRVADTQYF
d_gene: NA
v_gene: TRBV7-2
len: 13
abundance: NA
j_gene: TRBJ2-3

CDR3nt: TGTGCCAGCAGCCAAGGGAACAGCTTCACAGATACGCAGTATTTT
CDR3aa: CASSQGNSFTDTQYF
d_gene: NA
v_gene: TRBV14
len: 15
abundance: few
j_gene: TRBJ2-3

CDR3nt: TGTGCCAGCAGCTTGAGGATCGGGGGGGCCGGGGCCAAAAACATTCAGTACTTC
CDR3aa: CASSLRIGGAGAKNIQYF
d_gene: TRBD2
v_gene: TRBV5-6
len: 18
abundance: NA
j_gene: TRBJ2-4

CDR3nt: TGTGCCAGCAGCTTAAGGAGCCCCCCCACCGGGGAGCTGTTTTTT
CDR3aa: CASSLRSPPTGELFF
d_gene: NA
v_gene: TRBV7-3
len: 15
abundance: NA
j_gene: TRBJ2-2

CDR3nt: TGCGCCAGCAGCACGGGGACTCCGTCGCTATACTCTGGAAACACCATATATTTT
CDR3aa: CASSTGTPSLYSGNTIYF
d_gene: NA
v_gene: TRBV5-1
len: 18
abundance: NA
j_gene: TRBJ1-3

CDR3nt: TGTGCGGCGGGACCCCAAGAGACCCAGTACTTC
CDR3aa: CAAGPQETQYF
d_gene: NA
v_gene: TRBV30
len: 11
abundance: NA
j_gene: TRBJ2-5

CDR3nt: TGTGCCAGCAGTTACCGGGACTACAACACCTACGAGCAGTACTTC
CDR3aa: CASSYRDYNTYEQYF
d_gene: TRBD2
v_gene: TRBV27
len: 15
abundance: once
j_gene: TRBJ2-7

CDR3nt: TGTGCCAGCAGCTGGGGGCGGGACCTGAACACTGAAGCTTTCTTT
CDR3aa: CASSWGRDLNTEAFF
d_gene: NA
v_gene: TRBV5-5
len: 15
abundance: NA
j_gene: TRBJ1-1

CDR3nt: TGTGCCAGCAGCTTAGGGCAGGCAGGCCACGAGCAGTACTTC
CDR3aa: CASSLGQAGHEQYF
d_gene: NA
v_gene: TRBV7-9
len: 14
abundance: NA
j_gene: TRBJ2-7

CDR3nt: TGTGCCAGCGGACGACAGGGAGACACTGAAGCTTTCTTT
CDR3aa: CASGRQGDTEAFF
d_gene: TRBD1
v_gene: TRBV11-3
len: 13
abundance: NA
j_gene: TRBJ1-1

CDR3nt: TGTGCCAGCAGCTTACGGACAGGGCACCTAGAGACCCAGTACTTC
CDR3aa: CASSLRTGHLETQYF
d_gene: TRBD1
v_gene: TRBV5-6
len: 15
abundance: NA
j_gene: TRBJ2-5

CDR3nt: TGTGCCAGCAGTGAATCCACCGGGACGATCTACGAGCAGTACTTC
CDR3aa: CASSESTGTIYEQYF
d_gene: NA
v_gene: TRBV25-1
len: 15
abundance: NA
j_gene: TRBJ2-7

CDR3nt: TGTGCCAGCAGCAAACAGGGGGCACCTGAAGCTTTCTTT
CDR3aa: CASSKQGAPEAFF
d_gene: NA
v_gene: TRBV21-1
len: 13
abundance: NA
j_gene: TRBJ1-1

CDR3nt: TGTGCCAGCAGCCGAAACCCTCCGGGGGTATCTTCTGAAGCTTTCTTT
CDR3aa: CASSRNPPGVSSEAFF
d_gene: NA
v_gene: TRBV5-4
len: 16
abundance: NA
j_gene: TRBJ1-1

CDR3nt: TGCGCCAGCAGCACGGAGAGTACAGGACACTATGGCTACACCTTC
CDR3aa: CASSTESTGHYGYTF
d_gene: NA
v_gene: TRBV5-1
len: 15
abundance: NA
j_gene: TRBJ1-2

CDR3nt: TGTGCCAGCAGGGCAGGGGAACCTAATGAAAAACTGTTTTTT
CDR3aa: CASRAGEPNEKLFF
d_gene: NA
v_gene: TRBV6-1
len: 14
abundance: NA
j_gene: TRBJ1-4

CDR3nt: TGTGCCAGCAGCTTACGGCGGGAGGGCCAGGCAGATACGCAGTATTTT
CDR3aa: CASSLRREGQADTQYF
d_gene: TRBD2
v_gene: TRBV7-6
len: 16
abundance: few
j_gene: TRBJ2-3

CDR3nt: TGTGCCAGCAGCAAAATTCGGGGGACGAGACACACCGGGGAGCTGTTTTTT
CDR3aa: CASSKIRGTRHTGELFF
d_gene: NA
v_gene: TRBV21-1
len: 17
abundance: NA
j_gene: TRBJ2-2

CDR3nt: TGTGCCAGCAGTTTACCCCCAGGGGACCAGAACACTGAAGCTTTCTTT
CDR3aa: CASSLPPGDQNTEAFF
d_gene: NA
v_gene: TRBV27
len: 16
abundance: NA
j_gene: TRBJ1-1

CDR3nt: TGTGCCAGCAGTTCAAATGAAGGGGGCGGAAGTCGCTATGGCTACACCTTC
CDR3aa: CASSSNEGGGSRYGYTF
d_gene: TRBD1
v_gene: TRBV28
len: 17
abundance: NA
j_gene: TRBJ1-2

CDR3nt: TGTGCCAGCAGGGGGACAGGGAATGAAAAACTGTTTTTT
CDR3aa: CASRGTGNEKLFF
d_gene: TRBD1
v_gene: TRBV27
len: 13
abundance: NA
j_gene: TRBJ1-4

CDR3nt: TGTGCCAGCAGTTCCGGCGGGATCACGCAGTATTTT
CDR3aa: CASSSGGITQYF
d_gene: NA
v_gene: TRBV27
len: 12
abundance: NA
j_gene: TRBJ2-3

CDR3nt: TGTGCCAGCAGCCAAGGGGGCGGGTTTAGGAACGAGCAGTACTTC
CDR3aa: CASSQGGGFRNEQYF
d_gene: NA
v_gene: TRBV14
len: 15
abundance: NA
j_gene: TRBJ2-7

CDR3nt: TGTGCCAGCAGCCTTAGTTTAACGCTCCCTGGAAACACCATATATTTT
CDR3aa: CASSLSLTLPGNTIYF
d_gene: NA
v_gene: TRBV7-9
len: 16
abundance: once
j_gene: TRBJ1-3

CDR3nt: TGTGCCAGCAGCAATGGCGACATTCAGTACTTC
CDR3aa: CASSNGDIQYF
d_gene: NA
v_gene: TRBV7-7
len: 11
abundance: few
j_gene: TRBJ2-4

CDR3nt: TGTGCCAGCAGTCCGGGACTCCGGAATGAGCAGTTCTTC
CDR3aa: CASSPGLRNEQFF
d_gene: NA
v_gene: TRBV2
len: 13
abundance: NA
j_gene: TRBJ2-1

CDR3nt: TGCGCCAGCAGCGCGGAACAGGGTTACACTGAAGCTTTCTTT
CDR3aa: CASSAEQGYTEAFF
d_gene: NA
v_gene: TRBV5-1
len: 14
abundance: NA
j_gene: TRBJ1-1

CDR3nt: TGTGCCAGCAGTTACCAGGGTCGAGTTGACCGTGAGCAGTTCTTC
CDR3aa: CASSYQGRVDREQFF
d_gene: NA
v_gene: TRBV6-5
len: 15
abundance: NA
j_gene: TRBJ2-1

CDR3nt: TGTGCCAGCAGTCCTAGGGGGCTCGGGTATGGCTACACCTTC
CDR3aa: CASSPRGLGYGYTF
d_gene: TRBD1
v_gene: TRBV27
len: 14
abundance: NA
j_gene: TRBJ1-2

CDR3nt: TGTGCCAGCAGTTTAGCACTGGCATCATTTCTCAATGAGCAGTTCTTC
CDR3aa: CASSLALASFLNEQFF
d_gene: NA
v_gene: TRBV28
len: 16
abundance: few
j_gene: TRBJ2-1

CDR3nt: TGCGCCAGCAGCGGCCCAGTCTCCTACGAGCAGTACTTC
CDR3aa: CASSGPVSYEQYF
d_gene: NA
v_gene: TRBV4-1
len: 13
abundance: NA
j_gene: TRBJ2-7

CDR3nt: TGCGCCAGCAGCTTGGTAGGGTCTCTAGCGGGAGGCTACGAGCAGTACTTC
CDR3aa: CASSLVGSLAGGYEQYF
d_gene: TRBD2
v_gene: TRBV5-1
len: 17
abundance: NA
j_gene: TRBJ2-7

CDR3nt: TGTGCCAGCAGCTTAGCAGAGACAGGGGCGGATGGCTACACCTTC
CDR3aa: CASSLAETGADGYTF
d_gene: TRBD1
v_gene: TRBV7-8
len: 15
abundance: NA
j_gene: TRBJ1-2

CDR3nt: TGCGCCAGCAGCTTGGAGTGGGGTCCCGAGCAGTACTTC
CDR3aa: CASSLEWGPEQYF
d_gene: NA
v_gene: TRBV5-1
len: 13
abundance: NA
j_gene: TRBJ2-7

CDR3nt: TGTGCCAGTAGTATAGGAAGGGGCGGGATAAGCAATCAGCCCCAGCATTTT
CDR3aa: CASSIGRGGISNQPQHF
d_gene: NA
v_gene: TRBV19
len: 17
abundance: NA
j_gene: TRBJ1-5